This T cell receptor (beta chain) appears in the sequencing data of a study of T cell repertoires in cytomegalovirus infection. Germline values: CDR1 SGHAT, CDR2 FQNNGV. Deletions cut 3 bases from V and 3 bases from J, with 8 bases between. This CDR3 region has 13 residues. A single record per CDR3 protein comes from TCRdb applying MiXCR to the reads. The table includes approximately 500,000 distinct CDR3 sequences, around 27% detected once. V usage is TRBV11-2 and J usage is TRBJ2-5; D unresolved. The source material was PBMCs. The TCR comes from a human donor in good health (CMV status not recorded). Some clones in this sample may be carry-over from other donors' samples. The CDR3 region is CASSFGLEETQYF. The CDR3 bases are TGTGCCAGCAGCTTCGGGTTGGAAGAGACCCAGTACTTC. Full variable domain (outside the CDR3, taken from reference TRBV11-2 and TRBJ2-5): EAGVAQSPRYKIIEKRQSVAFWCNPISGHATLYWYQQILGQGPKLLIQFQNNGVVDDSQLPKDRFSAERLKGVDSTLKIQPAKLEDSAVYLCASSFGLEETQYFGPGTRLLVL.